A single sample gave rise to the 14 T cell receptor beta chains below, sequenced in a study of blood T cell repertoires in COVID-19. The data were produced by immunoSEQ multiplex PCR, yet TCRdb's version contains in-frame clones alone and is incomplete. The sample has approximately 120,000 clones, roughly 85% seen once; the top ten hold more than 6.5%. Material: peripheral blood. The source of these receptors is a man older than 75 with active or convalescent COVID-19.

This clone was counted a single time. The genes are TRBV5-1 and TRBJ1-1, with a weak D call TRBD1 (6 bases). The V end lost 4 bases, the J end lost 4 bases, and 14 bases lay between the germline ends. CDR3 size: 14 residues. Germline V gene lookup returns CDR1 SGHRS and CDR2 YFSETQ. CDR3 protein: CASSLGGLTTEAFF. In nucleotides, the CDR3 is TGCGCCAGCAGCCTGGGGGGCCTAACCACTGAAGCTTTCTTT.

This sequence joins TRBV19 and TRBJ2-3; 7 bases agree with TRBD2. The trim removed 4 bases at V and 2 bases at J, leaving 6 bases unmatched. The CDR3 length is 15 residues. The germline gives CDR1 LNHDA, CDR2 SQIVND (reference sequence). The CDR3 loop reads CASSKGGGITDTQYF. As DNA, the CDR3 is TGTGCCAGTAGTAAGGGCGGGGGTATCACAGATACGCAGTATTTT.

The V gene is TRBV4-2, the J gene TRBJ2-2, with 9 bases aligning to TRBD2. The CDR3 loop spans 16 amino acids. Germline V gene sequence: CDR1 LGHNA, CDR2 YNFKEQ. The V and J ends lost 4 bases and 0 bases, in that order; junction bases with no gene match: 3. For the CDR3, the DNA is TGTGCCAGCAGCCCCCTAGCGGGACCGAACACCGGGGAGCTGTTTTTT. Amino acid sequence: CASSPLAGPNTGELFF.

This clone was found once. The chain uses TRBV4-1 and TRBJ1-2, with D unresolved. V dropped 1 base and J dropped 7 bases, with 16 bases sitting between them. CDR1 and CDR2 (germline): MGHRA, YSYEKL. There are 15 residues in the CDR3. CDR3 sequence: CASSQAGLERGGYTF. For the CDR3, the DNA is TGCGCCAGCAGCCAAGCAGGCCTCGAACGGGGTGGCTACACCTTC.

The J gene is TRBJ1-1, the V gene TRBV4-2, with D unresolved. Trimming left V 4 bases short and J 4 bases short, with 10 bases between. Germline CDR1 LGHNA, CDR2 YNFKEQ. The CDR3 contains 13 residues. The CDR3 is CASSPIVGTEAFF. The CDR3 nucleotides are TGTGCCAGCAGCCCGATAGTTGGCACTGAAGCTTTCTTT.

The chain uses TRBV29-1 and TRBJ2-3; TRBD1 might be the D (5 bases). Germline V gene lookup returns CDR1 SQVTM and CDR2 ANQGSEA. V lost 4 bases and J lost 1, with 9 bases in between. CDR3 length: 13 residues. The CDR3 DNA reads TGCAGCGTTGTTCTACAGGGCACAGATACGCAGTATTTT. This gives the protein CSVVLQGTDTQYF.

This clone has only a few counts. The chain has TRBV5-4 and TRBJ2-5; a possible D gene is TRBD2 (6 bases). Germline CDR1 and CDR2: SGHNT and YYREEE (reference sequence). Trimming shortened V by 0 bases and J by 1 base, and 13 bases separated the two germline ends. CDR3 length: 16 amino acids. CDR3 in amino acids: CASSLGKTRGQETQYF. DNA for the CDR3: TGTGCCAGCAGCTTGGGGAAGACTAGGGGCCAAGAGACCCAGTACTTC.

J is TRBJ1-2 and V is TRBV6-5, with D possibly matching TRBD1 (6 bases). This CDR3 region has 14 residues. Germline V gene sequence: CDR1 MNHEY, CDR2 SVGAGI. Trimming stripped 11 bases from V and 7 bases from J, with 23 bases between. CDR3 DNA: TGTGCCTCAGCTGTTGACCACAGGGATCCTGGCTACACCTTC. The encoded protein is CASAVDHRDPGYTF.

The CDR3 DNA is TGTGCCAGCAGCTTAGCCGGGAGGGCTTTCTTT. Its translation is CASSLAGRAFF. The V gene is TRBV11-2, the J gene TRBJ1-1; D unclear. Between the trimmed V and J ends, which lost 1 base and 11 bases, there was a span of 8 bases. Germline lookup yields CDR1 SGHAT and CDR2 FQNNGV. This CDR3 is 11 amino acids long.

J is TRBJ2-5 and V is TRBV6-2 or TRBV6-3; 9 nucleotides line up with TRBD1. V shed 6 bases and J 5 bases; nucleotides not matched to a gene: 22. Germline CDR1 and CDR2: MNHEY and SVGEGT. This CDR3 has 19 amino acids. CDR3 residues: CASSSRTLHRGRQGETQYF. The CDR3 nucleotides read TGTGCCAGCAGCTCCAGAACACTCCACAGGGGGCGCCAGGGGGAGACCCAGTACTTC.

V is TRBV19 and J is TRBJ2-7; D perhaps matches TRBD2 (6 bases). There are 16 residues in the CDR3. Germline loops: CDR1 LNHDA, CDR2 SQIVND (reference sequence). The ends were cut back, 4 bases at V and 4 bases at J, with 20 bases in the middle. The CDR3, as DNA: TGTGCCAGTAGTAACTCGGGGAGGAAAACCCGTTACGAGCAGTACTTC. Translated: CASSNSGRKTRYEQYF.

V gene TRBV30 combines with J gene TRBJ2-3; TRBD2 agrees at 9 bases. The CDR3 length is 15 residues. Losses at the gene ends were 8 bases for V and 0 bases for J; bases not matched to a gene: 9. Germline-derived CDR1 and CDR2 are GTSNPN and SVGIG (reference sequence). The CDR3 nucleotides read TGTGCCCTTAAAGCGGGAGGCCCTAGCACAGATACGCAGTATTTT. Its protein is CALKAGGPSTDTQYF.

The rearrangement joins TRBV6-2 or TRBV6-3 to TRBJ2-3; D is unclear. The CDR3 covers 15 residues. The V and J ends lost 2 bases and 3 bases respectively, with 12 bases between them. Germline V gives CDR1 MNHEY, CDR2 SVGEGT. The CDR3 nucleotides are TGTGCCAGCAGTTACGCGGAGACTTCAACAGATACGCAGTATTTT. It translates to CASSYAETSTDTQYF.

The chain carries TRBV5-1 and TRBJ2-7, with 8 bases fitting TRBD2. The CDR3 consists of 14 residues. Trimming took 1 base from V and 4 from J; bases not matched to a gene: 4. Germline V gene data show CDR1 as SGHRS and CDR2 as YFSETQ. This chain's CDR3 is CASSLRLAGYEQYF. The CDR3 DNA follows: TGCGCCAGCAGCTTGCGGCTAGCGGGTTACGAGCAGTACTTC.